A selection of T cell receptor beta chains follows, all from one sample in a study of blood T cell repertoires in COVID-19. Clones were sequenced by immunoSEQ multiplex PCR, and TCRdb holds only the in-frame ones, with some missing. The profile shows more than 60,000 clones, roughly 86% of them singletons. Sequencing used peripheral blood. The receptors derive from a man aged 55 to 70 with acute or convalescent COVID-19. The CDR3 runs from the conserved cysteine through the conserved F or W. Fields, in order: V gene, clone size, J gene, D gene, CDR3 protein, CDR3 DNA. A D gene is named only where the DNA matches it firmly. Not every row has a clone size; where given, it reads once, few, many or a size class.

>TRBV14|.|TRBJ1-1|TRBD1
CASSGQGGFTEAFF
TGTGCCAGCAGCGGACAGGGAGGGTTCACTGAAGCTTTCTTT
>TRBV5-1|.|TRBJ2-3|TRBD2
CASSFLAGGGRDTQYF
TGCGCCAGCAGCTTCCTAGCAGGCGGGGGAAGGGATACGCAGTATTTT
>TRBV5-1|.|TRBJ2-3|TRBD1
CASSLEGTGSHTQYF
TGCGCCAGCAGCTTGGAGGGGACAGGGTCACATACGCAGTATTTT
>TRBV6-4|.|TRBJ1-1|.
CASRATVNTEAFF
TGTGCCAGCAGGGCGACAGTGAACACTGAAGCTTTCTTT
>TRBV7-6|.|TRBJ1-1|.
CASSNERQVNTEAFF
TGTGCCAGCAGCAACGAAAGACAGGTGAACACTGAAGCTTTCTTT
>TRBV5-1|.|TRBJ2-5|TRBD2
CASRAGTRGTETQYF
TGCGCCAGCAGGGCCGGGACTAGGGGCACGGAGACCCAGTACTTC
>TRBV28|.|TRBJ1-5|.
CASSLGGANQPQHF
TGTGCCAGCAGTTTAGGGGGCGCTAATCAGCCCCAGCATTTT
>TRBV18|.|TRBJ2-1|.
CASSPSTDYNEQFF
TGTGCCAGCTCACCCTCGACAGATTACAATGAGCAGTTCTTC
>TRBV11-2|.|TRBJ1-4|.
CASSLALTNEKLFF
TGTGCCAGCAGCTTAGCTCTTACTAATGAAAAACTGTTTTTT
>TRBV14|few|TRBJ2-5|.
CASSPLVQETQYF
TGTGCCAGCAGCCCCCTAGTACAAGAGACCCAGTACTTC
>TRBV6-5|.|TRBJ1-4|TRBD1
CASSIDRGTNEKLFF
TGTGCCAGCAGTATCGACAGGGGTACTAATGAAAAACTGTTTTTT
>TRBV19|.|TRBJ2-3|.
CASAHDRGGTDTQYF
TGTGCCAGCGCCCACGATCGGGGAGGCACAGATACGCAGTATTTT
>TRBV7-9|.|TRBJ2-7|.
CASSLGADSSDEQYF
TGTGCCAGCAGCTTAGGCGCCGACAGCTCTGACGAGCAGTACTTC
>TRBV3-1/TRBV3-2|.|TRBJ1-5|.
CASSQDSGWDQPQHF
TGTGCCAGCAGCCAAGATTCAGGGTGGGATCAGCCCCAGCATTTT
>TRBV6-2/TRBV6-3|.|TRBJ1-5|.
CASSSTQGRGNQPQHF
TGTGCCAGCAGTTCCACCCAGGGTAGGGGCAATCAGCCCCAGCATTTT
>TRBV21-1|.|TRBJ2-1|.
CASTRGVPRAIEQFF
TGTGCCAGCACCAGGGGCGTCCCGAGGGCCATCGAGCAGTTCTTC
>TRBV7-2|.|TRBJ2-7|.
CASSPRLRDYEQYF
TGTGCCAGCAGCCCGAGGCTACGAGACTACGAGCAGTACTTC
>TRBV13|once|TRBJ2-7|.
CASAREGGNGEQYF
TGTGCCAGCGCGAGAGAGGGGGGGAATGGCGAGCAGTACTTC
>TRBV5-1|.|TRBJ1-6|.
CASSWGTSSPLHF
TGCGCCAGCAGCTGGGGGACATCCTCGCCCCTCCACTTT
>TRBV11-2|.|TRBJ2-7|TRBD2
CASSPGRLGNEQYF
TGTGCCAGCAGCCCCGGGAGGCTGGGTAACGAGCAGTACTTC
>TRBV25-1|.|TRBJ2-5|TRBD2
CASSELMGGRETQYF
TGTGCCAGCAGTGAATTAATGGGAGGGAGGGAGACCCAGTACTTC
>TRBV10-3|.|TRBJ1-1|.
CAPQARQGNTEAFF
TGTGCCCCCCAGGCGCGGCAGGGGAACACTGAAGCTTTCTTT
>TRBV7-9|.|TRBJ2-7|.
CASSPQGPEQYF
TGTGCCAGCAGCCCTCAGGGCCCCGAGCAGTACTTC
>TRBV5-1|.|TRBJ1-1|TRBD1
CASSHGGTAEAFF
TGCGCCAGCAGCCATGGGGGGACAGCTGAAGCTTTCTTT
>TRBV7-9|.|TRBJ2-1|TRBD2
CASSTISSGSKDEQFF
TGTGCCAGCAGCACAATATCTAGCGGGAGCAAAGATGAGCAGTTCTTC
>TRBV7-2|.|TRBJ2-1|.
CASSLAPDNNEQFF
TGTGCCAGCAGCTTAGCGCCAGATAACAATGAGCAGTTCTTC
>TRBV4-3|.|TRBJ1-2|TRBD1
CASSRELGTGGTYGYTF
TGCGCCAGCAGCCGCGAACTCGGGACAGGGGGGACCTATGGCTACACCTTC
>TRBV28|.|TRBJ1-1|TRBD1
CASSLDRVAFF
TGTGCCAGCAGTTTGGACAGGGTGGCTTTCTTT
>TRBV29-1|once|TRBJ1-1|TRBD1
CSFKQGEGKAFF
TGCAGCTTCAAACAGGGGGAGGGTAAAGCTTTCTTT
>TRBV9|few|TRBJ1-6|TRBD1
CASSVGPQGALHF
TGTGCCAGCAGCGTAGGGCCACAGGGGGCCCTCCACTTT
>TRBV5-1|.|TRBJ2-5|.
CASSPQVQETQYF
TGCGCCAGCAGCCCACAGGTCCAAGAGACCCAGTACTTC
>TRBV7-2|.|TRBJ1-4|.
CASSLVPTAANEKLFF
TGTGCCAGCAGCTTAGTGCCCACTGCGGCTAATGAAAAACTGTTTTTT
>TRBV21-1|once|TRBJ2-2|.
CASSKGQVMDTGELFF
TGTGCCAGCAGCAAGGGACAGGTTATGGACACCGGGGAGCTGTTTTTT
>TRBV11-3|.|TRBJ2-1|.
CASSSRGLGVGGDEQFF
TGTGCCAGCAGCTCCCGGGGTTTAGGAGTCGGTGGGGATGAGCAGTTCTTC
>TRBV12-3/TRBV12-4|.|TRBJ1-2|TRBD1
CASSRQGDYGYTF
TGTGCCAGCAGTAGACAGGGGGACTATGGCTACACCTTC
>TRBV6-5|.|TRBJ2-7|TRBD2
CASSYRTSGVEQYF
TGTGCCAGCAGTTACAGGACTAGCGGGGTCGAGCAGTACTTC
>TRBV7-2|.|TRBJ2-2|TRBD2
CASSFHQLAGGSGELFF
TGTGCCAGCAGCTTCCACCAGCTAGCGGGAGGATCCGGGGAGCTGTTTTTT
>TRBV5-1|.|TRBJ2-1|TRBD2
CASGTSGGRAYNEQFF
TGCGCCAGCGGGACTAGCGGGGGCAGGGCCTACAATGAGCAGTTCTTC
>TRBV19|.|TRBJ2-5|.
CASSTPAGTSQETQYF
TGTGCCAGTAGTACCCCTGCCGGGACAAGCCAAGAGACCCAGTACTTC
>TRBV29-1|.|TRBJ2-1|.
CSVEDLTGINEQFF
TGCAGCGTTGAAGACCTAACAGGGATCAATGAGCAGTTCTTC
>TRBV5-1|few|TRBJ2-1|.
CASSLAAANNEQFF
TGCGCCAGCAGCTTGGCTGCAGCGAACAATGAGCAGTTCTTC
>TRBV7-9|.|TRBJ1-1|TRBD1
CASSLVQTGGTEAFF
TGTGCCAGCAGCTTAGTACAAACAGGGGGCACTGAAGCTTTCTTT
>TRBV6-6|.|TRBJ2-7|.
CASGKDSSYEQYF
TGTGCCAGCGGGAAAGACAGTTCCTACGAGCAGTACTTC
>TRBV7-9|.|TRBJ2-1|TRBD2
CASSLGGGDSNEQFF
TGTGCCAGCAGCTTGGGCGGGGGGGATAGTAATGAGCAGTTCTTC
>TRBV7-9|.|TRBJ1-1|.
CASSLPGRTEAFF
TGTGCCAGCAGCTTGCCCGGTCGGACTGAAGCTTTCTTT
>TRBV6-5|.|TRBJ1-2|TRBD1
CASSGTGNGYTF
TGTGCCAGCAGCGGGACAGGGAATGGCTACACCTTC
>TRBV6-6|.|TRBJ2-7|.
CASSWATFPEQYF
TGTGCCAGCAGTTGGGCGACCTTTCCCGAGCAGTACTTC
>TRBV3-1/TRBV3-2|.|TRBJ1-1|.
CASSRTGYGEAFF
TGTGCCAGCAGCCGAACAGGGTACGGTGAAGCTTTCTTT
>TRBV27|.|TRBJ1-2|TRBD1
CASSLSDRPRDGYTF
TGTGCCAGCAGTTTATCGGACAGGCCGAGGGATGGCTACACCTTC